This T cell receptor (beta chain) was sequenced in a study of CD4 T cells in relation to SARS-CoV-2 and coronaviruses. Background on the study: ViraFEST: roughly ten-day antigen culture of PBMCs, then TCR beta CDR3 sequencing. General observations from the study: Memory recall responses, not primary responses primed in culture, are what the assay detects.

A word on this clone: Antigen unknown.

The protocol was immunoSEQ multiplex PCR, while the TCRdb copy is restricted to in-frame clones and leaves out a portion. The data hold some 35,000 clones, with about four fifths observed a single time. For approximately 10 days, roughly 10^5 sorted CD4+ cells grew with T cell-depleted PBMCs and CEF. V lost 9 bases to trimming and J lost 0 bases, with 15 bases between them. From germline, CDR1 is MNHEY and CDR2 SMNVEV (reference sequence). The CDR3 has 14 amino acids. This TCR was recovered from an adult with COVID-19. V usage is TRBV27 and J usage is TRBJ2-7; no firm D call. The sample was naive CD4+ T cells from PBMCs, cultured in vitro. Subset described: naive CD4+ T cells isolated by negative enrichment. CDR3 region: CASQRAALSYEQYF. In DNA form, the CDR3 reads TGTGCCAGTCAAAGGGCCGCGCTCTCCTACGAGCAGTACTTC.